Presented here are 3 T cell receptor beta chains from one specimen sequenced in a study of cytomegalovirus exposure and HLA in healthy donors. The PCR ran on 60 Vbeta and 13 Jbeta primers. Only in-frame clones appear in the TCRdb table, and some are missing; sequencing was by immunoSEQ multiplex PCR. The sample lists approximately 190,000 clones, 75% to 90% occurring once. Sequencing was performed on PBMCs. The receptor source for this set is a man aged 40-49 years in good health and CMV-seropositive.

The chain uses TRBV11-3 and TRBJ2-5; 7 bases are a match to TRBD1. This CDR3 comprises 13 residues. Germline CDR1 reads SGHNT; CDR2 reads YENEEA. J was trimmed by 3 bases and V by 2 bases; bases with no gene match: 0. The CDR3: CASSLTGEETQYF. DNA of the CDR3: TGTGCCAGCAGCTTAACAGGGGAAGAGACCCAGTACTTC.

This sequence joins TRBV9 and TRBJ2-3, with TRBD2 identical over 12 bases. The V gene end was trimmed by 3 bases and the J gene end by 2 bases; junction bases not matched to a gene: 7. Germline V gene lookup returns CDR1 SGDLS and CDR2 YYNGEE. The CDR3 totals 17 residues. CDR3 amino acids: CASSATGTSGSTDTQYF. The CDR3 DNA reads TGTGCCAGCAGCGCCACCGGGACTAGCGGGTCCACAGATACGCAGTATTTT.

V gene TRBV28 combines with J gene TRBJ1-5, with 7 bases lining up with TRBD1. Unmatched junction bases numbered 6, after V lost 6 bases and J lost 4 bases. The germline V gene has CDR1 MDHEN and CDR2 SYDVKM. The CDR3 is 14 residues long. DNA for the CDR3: TGTGCCAGCAGAAACCAGGGGGTAAATCAGCCCCAGCATTTT. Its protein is CASRNQGVNQPQHF.